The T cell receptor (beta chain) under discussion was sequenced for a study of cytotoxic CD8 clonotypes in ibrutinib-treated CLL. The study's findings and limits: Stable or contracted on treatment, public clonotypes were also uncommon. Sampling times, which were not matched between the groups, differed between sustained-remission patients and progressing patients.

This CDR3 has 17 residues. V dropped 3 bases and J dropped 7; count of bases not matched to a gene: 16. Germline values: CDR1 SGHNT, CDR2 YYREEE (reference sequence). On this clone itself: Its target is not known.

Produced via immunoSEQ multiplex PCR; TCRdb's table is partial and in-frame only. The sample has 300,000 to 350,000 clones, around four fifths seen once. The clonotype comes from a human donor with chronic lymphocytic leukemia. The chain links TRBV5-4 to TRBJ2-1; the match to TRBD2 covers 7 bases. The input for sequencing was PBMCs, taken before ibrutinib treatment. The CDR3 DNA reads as TGTGCCAGCAGCTCCACCTTGGGGCGGGAGAAGGATAATGAGCAGTTCTTC. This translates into CASSSTLGREKDNEQFF.